This T cell receptor (beta chain) stems from a study of early T cells in non-severe SARS-CoV-2 infection. The CDR3 length is 17 residues. Unmatched junction bases numbered 9, after V lost 0 bases and J lost 2 bases. Per germline, CDR1 SGHRS and CDR2 YFSETQ. One entry per CDR3 protein, called by TCRdb with MiXCR from the 5' RACE reads. The data hold around 100,000 distinct CDR3 sequences, with about 12% observed a single time. This clonotype originated in an adult who was a healthcare worker with PCR-confirmed SARS-CoV-2 infection or an uninfected control (not recorded which). The chain couples TRBV5-1 to TRBJ2-7, with 9 bases matching TRBD2. Sequenced input: whole blood. CDR3: CASSLGPWTSDTYEQYF. CDR3 DNA sequence: TGCGCCAGCAGCTTGGGCCCCTGGACTAGCGACACCTACGAGCAGTACTTC.